This T cell receptor (beta chain) was captured by sequencing in a study of cytomegalovirus exposure and HLA in healthy donors. Study-level points and caveats: The classifier was said to identify cytomegalovirus status with high specificity and sensitivity. The study designated around 150 TCR beta chains cytomegalovirus-associated. Many donors carried some public TCRs, although rarity characterized most TCR sequences.

This clone has more than one count but fewer than ten. Its antigen is currently unknown. Data came from immunoSEQ multiplex PCR; TCRdb stores just in-frame clones and leaves some out. The sample shows 230,000 or so clones, about 86% of them seen only once. Germline CDR1 reads SGHAT; CDR2 reads FQNNGV. The CDR3 is 14 amino acids. The V gene lost 5 bases and the J gene lost 5 bases, with 16 bases spanning the gap. The clonotype was recovered from a woman aged 18 to 35 in good health and CMV-seronegative. Sequences were obtained from PBMCs. The V call is TRBV11-2, the J call TRBJ2-7; possible D gene TRBD1, 5 bases. The CDR3 DNA follows: TGTGCCAGCAGCCGGACCAATTGGGGCAACGAGCAGTACTTC. Translating gives CASSRTNWGNEQYF. The full variable domain, in which reference TRBV11-2 and TRBJ2-7 provide the parts outside the CDR3, is EAGVAQSPRYKIIEKRQSVAFWCNPISGHATLYWYQQILGQGPKLLIQFQNNGVVDDSQLPKDRFSAERLKGVDSTLKIQPAKLEDSAVYLCASSRTNWGNEQYFGPGTRLTVT.